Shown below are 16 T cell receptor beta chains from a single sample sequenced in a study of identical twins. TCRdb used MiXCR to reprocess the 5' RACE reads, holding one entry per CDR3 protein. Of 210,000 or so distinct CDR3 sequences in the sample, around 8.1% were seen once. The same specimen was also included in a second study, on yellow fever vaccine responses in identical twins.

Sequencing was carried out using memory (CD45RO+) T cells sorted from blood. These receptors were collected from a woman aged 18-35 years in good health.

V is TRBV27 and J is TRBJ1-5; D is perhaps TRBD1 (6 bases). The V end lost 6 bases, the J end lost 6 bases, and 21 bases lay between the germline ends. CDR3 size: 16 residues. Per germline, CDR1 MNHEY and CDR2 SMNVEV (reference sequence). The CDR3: CASSSLVGAAGQPQHF. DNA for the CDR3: TGTGCCAGCAGCTCCCTCGTGGGGGCCGCGGGTCAGCCCCAGCATTTT.

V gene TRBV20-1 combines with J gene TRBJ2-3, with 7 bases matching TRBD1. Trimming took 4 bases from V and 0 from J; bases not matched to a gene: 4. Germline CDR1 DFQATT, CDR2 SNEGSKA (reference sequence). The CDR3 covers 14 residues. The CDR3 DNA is TGCAGTGCTAAAAGGACAGGTAGCACAGATACGCAGTATTTT. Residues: CSAKRTGSTDTQYF.

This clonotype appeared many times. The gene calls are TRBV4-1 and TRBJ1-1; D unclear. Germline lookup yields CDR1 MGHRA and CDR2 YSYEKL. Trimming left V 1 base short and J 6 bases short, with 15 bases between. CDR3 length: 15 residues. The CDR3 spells CASSQGRFGEPEAFF. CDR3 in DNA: TGCGCCAGCAGCCAAGGAAGGTTCGGGGAACCTGAAGCTTTCTTT.

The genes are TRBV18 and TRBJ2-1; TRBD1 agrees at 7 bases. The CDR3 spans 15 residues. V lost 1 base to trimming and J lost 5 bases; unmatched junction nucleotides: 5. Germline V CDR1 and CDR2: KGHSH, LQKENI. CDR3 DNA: TGTGCCAGCTCACCACAGGGGGCGGCAAACAATGAGCAGTTCTTC. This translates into CASSPQGAANNEQFF.

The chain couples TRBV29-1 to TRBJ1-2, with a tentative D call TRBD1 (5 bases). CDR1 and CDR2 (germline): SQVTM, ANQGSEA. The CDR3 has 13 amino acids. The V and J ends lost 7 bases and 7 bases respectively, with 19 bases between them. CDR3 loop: CSARDGEMSGYTF. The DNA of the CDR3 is TGCAGCGCCCGGGACGGTGAGATGAGTGGCTACACCTTC.

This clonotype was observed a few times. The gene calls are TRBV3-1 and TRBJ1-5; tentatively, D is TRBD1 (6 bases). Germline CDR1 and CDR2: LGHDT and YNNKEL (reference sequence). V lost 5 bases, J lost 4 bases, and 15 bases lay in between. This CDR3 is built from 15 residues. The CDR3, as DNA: TGTGCCAGCAGCGCCGGGGCAGACAGGAATCAGCCCCAGCATTTT. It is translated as CASSAGADRNQPQHF.

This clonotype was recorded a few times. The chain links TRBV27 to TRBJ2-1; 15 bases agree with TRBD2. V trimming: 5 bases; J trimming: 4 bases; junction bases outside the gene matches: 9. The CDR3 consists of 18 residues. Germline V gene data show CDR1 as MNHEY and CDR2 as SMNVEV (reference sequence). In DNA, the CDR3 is TGTGCCAGCAGTCCCCGGACTAGCGGGAGGGCCGGTTACAATGAGCAGTTCTTC. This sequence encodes CASSPRTSGRAGYNEQFF.

The CDR3 DNA is TGTGCCAGCTTAGCGGGGGGCACTTCAGATACGCAGTATTTT. Translated, it gives CASLAGGTSDTQYF. V usage is TRBV2 and J usage is TRBJ2-3; 10 bases map to TRBD2. This CDR3 comprises 14 residues. Germline CDR1 SNHLY, CDR2 FYNNEI. Trimming removed 8 bases from V and 4 bases from J; junction bases left unmatched: 6. The full variable domain, in which reference TRBV2 and TRBJ2-3 provide the parts outside the CDR3, is EPEVTQTPSHQVTQMGQEVILRCVPISNHLYFYWYRQILGQKVEFLVSFYNNEISEKSEIFDDQFSVERPDGSNFTLKIRSTKLEDSAMYFCASLAGGTSDTQYFGPGTRLTVL.

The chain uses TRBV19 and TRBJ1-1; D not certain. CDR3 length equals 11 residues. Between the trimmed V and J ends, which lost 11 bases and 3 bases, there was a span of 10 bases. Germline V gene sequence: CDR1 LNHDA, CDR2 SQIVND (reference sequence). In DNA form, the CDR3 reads TGTGCCGAGGTTTTGGACACTGAAGCTTTCTTT. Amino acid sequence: CAEVLDTEAFF.

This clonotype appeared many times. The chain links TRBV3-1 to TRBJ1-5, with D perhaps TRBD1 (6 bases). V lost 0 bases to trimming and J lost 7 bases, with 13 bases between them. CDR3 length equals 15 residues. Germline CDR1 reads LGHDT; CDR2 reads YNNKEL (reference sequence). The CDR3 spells CASSQDFGGGQPQHF. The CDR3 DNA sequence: TGTGCCAGCAGCCAAGATTTCGGGGGCGGGCAGCCCCAGCATTTT.

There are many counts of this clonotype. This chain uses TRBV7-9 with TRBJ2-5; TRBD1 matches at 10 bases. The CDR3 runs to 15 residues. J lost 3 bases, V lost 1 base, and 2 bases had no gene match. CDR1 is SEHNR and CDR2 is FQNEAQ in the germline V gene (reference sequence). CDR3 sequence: CASSLDGTGEETQYF. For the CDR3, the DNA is TGTGCCAGCAGCTTAGATGGGACAGGGGAAGAGACCCAGTACTTC.

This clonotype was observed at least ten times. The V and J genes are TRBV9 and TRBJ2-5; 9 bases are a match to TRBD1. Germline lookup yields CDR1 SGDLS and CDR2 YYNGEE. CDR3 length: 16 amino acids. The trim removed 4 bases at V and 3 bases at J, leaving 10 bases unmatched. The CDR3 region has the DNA TGTGCCAGCAGCCCCAGTCCCGGGACAGGGAAAGAGACCCAGTACTTC. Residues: CASSPSPGTGKETQYF.

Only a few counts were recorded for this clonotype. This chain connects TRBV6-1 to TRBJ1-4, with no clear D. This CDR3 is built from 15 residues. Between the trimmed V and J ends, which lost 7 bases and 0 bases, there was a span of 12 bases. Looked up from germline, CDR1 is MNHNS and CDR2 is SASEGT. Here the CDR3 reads CASNGRQATNEKLFF. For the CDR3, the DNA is TGTGCCAGCAACGGAAGACAAGCAACTAATGAAAAACTGTTTTTT.

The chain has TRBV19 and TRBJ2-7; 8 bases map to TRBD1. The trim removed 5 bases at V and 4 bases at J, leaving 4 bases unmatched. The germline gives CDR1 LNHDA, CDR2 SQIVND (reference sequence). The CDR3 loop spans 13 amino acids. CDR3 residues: CASSLGTGYEQYF. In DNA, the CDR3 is TGTGCCAGTAGTCTTGGGACAGGTTACGAGCAGTACTTC.

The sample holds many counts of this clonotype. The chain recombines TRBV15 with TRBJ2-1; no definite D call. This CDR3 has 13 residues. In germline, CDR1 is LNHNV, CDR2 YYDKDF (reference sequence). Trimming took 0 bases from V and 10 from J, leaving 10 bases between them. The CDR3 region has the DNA TGTGCCACCAGCAGAGAGTCGGCCGCCGAGCAGTTCTTC. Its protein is CATSRESAAEQFF. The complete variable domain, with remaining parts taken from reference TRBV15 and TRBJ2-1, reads DAMVIQNPRYQVTQFGKPVTLSCSQTLNHNVMYWYQQKSSQAPKLLFHYYDKDFNNEADTPDNFQSRRPNTSFCFLDIRSPGLGDTAMYLCATSRESAAEQFFGPGTRLTVL.

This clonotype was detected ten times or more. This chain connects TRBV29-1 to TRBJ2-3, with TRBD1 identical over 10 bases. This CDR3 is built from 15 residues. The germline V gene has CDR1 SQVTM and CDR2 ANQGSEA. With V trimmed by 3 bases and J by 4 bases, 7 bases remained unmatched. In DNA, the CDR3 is TGCAGCGTTGACCTCCGGGACAGGGGCCCAGATACGCAGTATTTT. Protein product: CSVDLRDRGPDTQYF.